This T cell receptor (beta chain) was documented in a study of cytomegalovirus exposure and HLA in healthy donors. Study-wide points: According to a subsequent analysis, TCR clusters from the first cohort were inclined to appear together in the roughly 130 validation repertoires. Some TCR beta chains (roughly 160 of them) were listed as cytomegalovirus-associated. Both high specificity and high sensitivity reportedly marked the classifier's diagnosis of cytomegalovirus status.

Data came from immunoSEQ multiplex PCR; TCRdb stores just in-frame clones and leaves some out. Altogether some 210,000 clones are present, roughly 84% being singletons, with the ten largest covering approximately 2%. The V end was cut by 5 bases, the J end by 0 bases, with 13 bases between. The CDR3 contains 15 residues. Germline lookup yields CDR1 WNHNN and CDR2 SYGVQD (reference sequence). In regard to this clone: Its antigen remains unidentified.

The rearrangement links TRBV10-1 to TRBJ1-2; tentative D call: TRBD1 (6 bases). The receptor was isolated from a woman younger than 35 in good health and CMV-seropositive. Material for sequencing was PBMCs. CDR3 sequence (DNA): TGCGCCAGCAGTAACTCACGGACAGCTAACTATGGCTACACCTTC. Translating it yields CASSNSRTANYGYTF.